The 3 T cell receptor beta chains reported below all come from one sample, sequenced in a study of blood T cell repertoires in COVID-19. Method: immunoSEQ multiplex PCR; TCRdb's copy keeps in-frame clones and lacks some. The sample yields around 78,000 clones, about 90% seen once. Material for sequencing was peripheral blood. These receptors were obtained from a man aged 45-65 years with active COVID-19.

The chain joins TRBV6-5 to TRBJ1-2; TRBD1 is a possible D gene (6 bases). The CDR3 length is 12 residues. V lost 5 bases and J 13 bases, leaving 17 bases between the germline ends. The V gene's germline CDR1 is MNHEY and CDR2 SVGAGI. CDR3 in amino acids: CASSTVTGQGTF. The CDR3 DNA sequence: TGTGCCAGCAGTACCGTTACAGGGCAGGGCACCTTC.

The chain links TRBV9 to TRBJ2-1; 9 bases are a match to TRBD2. The CDR3 extends over 15 amino acids. Looked up from germline, CDR1 is SGDLS and CDR2 is YYNGEE. V shed 2 bases and J 7 bases; nucleotides not matched to a gene: 7. The CDR3 nucleotides are TGTGCCAGCAGCGTGAGCGGGGGGATAGAGAATGAGCAGTTCTTC. This codes for CASSVSGGIENEQFF.

This sequence joins TRBV5-1 and TRBJ2-2; D gene unclear. The V gene lost 1 base and the J gene lost 7 bases, with 17 bases spanning the gap. This CDR3 is built from 16 residues. Per germline, CDR1 SGHRS and CDR2 YFSETQ. The CDR3, as DNA: TGCGCCAGCAGCTTGACCTCGACGAGGCTAGGCGGGGAGCTGTTTTTT. Protein sequence: CASSLTSTRLGGELFF.